The rows below give T cell receptor beta chains drawn from one sample of a study of radiotherapy plus CTLA-4 blockade in lung cancer. The data were produced by immunoSEQ multiplex PCR, yet TCRdb's version contains in-frame clones alone and is incomplete. The sample lists about 43,000 clones; roughly 67% were seen once. Sequencing used peripheral blood, obtained from a patient treated with radiotherapy plus ipilimumab. These receptors all come from a human donor with non-small cell lung cancer who had a partial response to radiotherapy plus ipilimumab. The CDR3 runs from the conserved cysteine through the conserved F or W. D genes are given only for firm matches. Size tells how often a clone was seen (once, few, many) or the class of an expanded clone, and some rows leave it out.

V gene: TRBV19
D gene: TRBD1
J gene: TRBJ1-5
clone size: few
CDR3 DNA: TGTGCCAGTAGTATCGGGACAGGGGGCGGGCAGCCCCAGCATTTT
CDR3 protein: CASSIGTGGGQPQHF

V gene: TRBV19
D gene: .
J gene: TRBJ2-2
clone size: .
CDR3 DNA: TGTGCCAGTAGTGCAGTTGCGAACACCGGGGAGCTGTTTTTT
CDR3 protein: CASSAVANTGELFF

V gene: TRBV6-1
D gene: .
J gene: TRBJ2-1
clone size: .
CDR3 DNA: TGTGCCACGCGGGTAGCGGCCAGGAATGAGCAGTTCTTC
CDR3 protein: CATRVAARNEQFF

V gene: TRBV29-1
D gene: .
J gene: TRBJ2-2
clone size: .
CDR3 DNA: TGCAGCGTTGAAGAAAGTTACGACCAAACTTGGAGGACCGGGGAGCTGTTTTTT
CDR3 protein: CSVEESYDQTWRTGELFF

V gene: TRBV9
D gene: .
J gene: TRBJ1-1
clone size: .
CDR3 DNA: TGTGCCAGCAGCGTAGAAACAGGGTCCGAAGCTTTCTTT
CDR3 protein: CASSVETGSEAFF

V gene: TRBV4-2
D gene: .
J gene: TRBJ2-7
clone size: .
CDR3 DNA: TGTGCCAGCAGCCAAGATTCATCGGGCTACGAGCAGTACTTC
CDR3 protein: CASSQDSSGYEQYF

V gene: TRBV30
D gene: TRBD1
J gene: TRBJ1-5
clone size: .
CDR3 DNA: TGTGCCTGGAGGCCCGAGGGACAGGGCAATCAGCCCCAGCATTTT
CDR3 protein: CAWRPEGQGNQPQHF

V gene: TRBV6-5
D gene: .
J gene: TRBJ1-2
clone size: few
CDR3 DNA: TGTGCCAGCAGTTACGCTGACAGGCTAATTTATGGCTACACCTTC
CDR3 protein: CASSYADRLIYGYTF

V gene: TRBV9
D gene: .
J gene: TRBJ2-1
clone size: .
CDR3 DNA: TGTGCCAGCAGCGTAGCGGGGTATGAGCAGTTCTTC
CDR3 protein: CASSVAGYEQFF

V gene: TRBV7-2
D gene: .
J gene: TRBJ2-3
clone size: .
CDR3 DNA: TGTGCCAGCAGCTTATTTACAGGGAAGGATACGCAGTATTTT
CDR3 protein: CASSLFTGKDTQYF

V gene: TRBV6-5
D gene: .
J gene: TRBJ2-1
clone size: .
CDR3 DNA: TGTGCCAGCAGCCTAGAGGCTCCCAGGGGCAATGAGCAGTTCTTC
CDR3 protein: CASSLEAPRGNEQFF

V gene: TRBV18
D gene: TRBD2
J gene: TRBJ2-7
clone size: .
CDR3 DNA: TGTGCCAGCTCACCGCTCGTTAGGGCTAGCGGCCCAAGCTACGAGCAGTACTTC
CDR3 protein: CASSPLVRASGPSYEQYF

V gene: TRBV12-1
D gene: .
J gene: TRBJ2-7
clone size: .
CDR3 DNA: TGTGCCAGCAGCTTTCGGGACATAACCTACGAGCAGTACTTC
CDR3 protein: CASSFRDITYEQYF

V gene: TRBV7-8
D gene: .
J gene: TRBJ2-7
clone size: .
CDR3 DNA: TGTGCCAGCAGCTTAGCTTGGGGGCAGAGCTCCTACGAGCAGTACTTC
CDR3 protein: CASSLAWGQSSYEQYF

V gene: TRBV27
D gene: .
J gene: TRBJ1-5
clone size: .
CDR3 DNA: TGTGCCAGCAGTTTAAAGGCAGGTTATAGCAATCAGCCCCAGCATTTT
CDR3 protein: CASSLKAGYSNQPQHF

V gene: TRBV7-9
D gene: .
J gene: TRBJ1-4
clone size: .
CDR3 DNA: TGTGCCAGCAGCTTAGGGCGGAAACTGTTTTTT
CDR3 protein: CASSLGRKLFF

V gene: TRBV25-1
D gene: TRBD1
J gene: TRBJ1-1
clone size: .
CDR3 DNA: TGTGCCAGCAGAGAGACAGGGGTCGTCACTGAAGCTTTCTTT
CDR3 protein: CASRETGVVTEAFF

V gene: TRBV5-6
D gene: .
J gene: TRBJ2-3
clone size: .
CDR3 DNA: TGTGCCAGCAGCTTGGGGGGGGACCGCACAGATACGCAGTATTTT
CDR3 protein: CASSLGGDRTDTQYF

V gene: TRBV6-1
D gene: TRBD2
J gene: TRBJ2-7
clone size: .
CDR3 DNA: TGTGCCACCGTAGCGGGAAGTTACGAGCAGTACTTC
CDR3 protein: CATVAGSYEQYF

V gene: TRBV29-1
D gene: .
J gene: TRBJ1-1
clone size: .
CDR3 DNA: TGCAGCACGGAGAACGGGGGAAACACTGAAGCTTTCTTT
CDR3 protein: CSTENGGNTEAFF

V gene: TRBV2
D gene: TRBD1
J gene: TRBJ1-2
clone size: medium-sized
CDR3 DNA: TGTGCCAGTCACCGGGACAGTAACTATGGCTACACCTTC
CDR3 protein: CASHRDSNYGYTF

V gene: TRBV29-1
D gene: TRBD2
J gene: TRBJ2-5
clone size: .
CDR3 DNA: TGCAGCTCGGGGGGAGGGCCGGGGGAGACCCAGTACTTC
CDR3 protein: CSSGGGPGETQYF

V gene: TRBV29-1
D gene: .
J gene: TRBJ1-2
clone size: .
CDR3 DNA: TGCAGCGTTGAGTCAAACTATGGCTACACCTTC
CDR3 protein: CSVESNYGYTF

V gene: TRBV7-2
D gene: TRBD1
J gene: TRBJ2-5
clone size: .
CDR3 DNA: TGTGCCAGCAGCTCCTCCAGGGGGCTGGAGACCCAGTACTTC
CDR3 protein: CASSSSRGLETQYF

V gene: TRBV6-5
D gene: TRBD1
J gene: TRBJ2-7
clone size: once
CDR3 DNA: TGTGCCAGCCGGAGGACAGGGTTATCCTACGAGCAGTACTTC
CDR3 protein: CASRRTGLSYEQYF

V gene: TRBV7-2
D gene: .
J gene: TRBJ2-1
clone size: .
CDR3 DNA: TGTGCCAGCAGCTTAGGGCGGGGACTTGAGCAGTTCTTC
CDR3 protein: CASSLGRGLEQFF

V gene: TRBV6-5
D gene: TRBD2
J gene: TRBJ2-2
clone size: .
CDR3 DNA: TGTGCCAGCAGTTCCCCTAGCGGGAGGGCCACCGGGGAGCTGTTTTTT
CDR3 protein: CASSSPSGRATGELFF